A single sample gave rise to the 8 T cell receptor beta chains below, sequenced in a study of blood T cell repertoires in COVID-19 (dated by TCRdb to between 2020 and 2021). The method was the immunoSEQ multiplex PCR assay. Held by TCRdb, this immuneACCESS table contains in-frame sequences only and omits some clones. Under half of the omission traces to an unresolved V gene where checked; the cause of the rest is unknown. The sample data list some 93,000 clones, and 75% to 90% of these were observed just once. 15% to 20% of the sample belongs to the ten largest clones. Sample: peripheral blood. Receptors originate from a woman older than 75 with acute or convalescent COVID-19.

V gene TRBV13 combines with J gene TRBJ1-1; 7 bases are shared with TRBD1. This CDR3 has 13 residues. V trimming: 5 bases; J trimming: 5 bases; junction bases outside the gene matches: 5. CDR1 and CDR2 (germline): PRHDT, FYEKMQ (reference sequence). CDR3 DNA sequence: TGTGCCAGCAGCACGTACAGGGGAACTGAAGCTTTCTTT. This encodes CASSTYRGTEAFF.

V usage is TRBV7-3 and J usage is TRBJ2-3; 12 bases fit TRBD2. V lost 1 base, J lost 2 bases, and 1 base stayed unmatched. This CDR3 region has 16 residues. Germline assignment: CDR1 SGHTA and CDR2 FQGTGA. CDR3: CASSLRLAGVTDTQYF. CDR3 nucleotide sequence: TGTGCCAGCAGCTTAAGACTAGCGGGGGTCACAGATACGCAGTATTTT. The full variable domain, in which reference TRBV7-3 and TRBJ2-3 provide the parts outside the CDR3, is GAGVSQTPSNKVTEKGKYVELRCDPISGHTALYWYRQSLGQGPEFLIYFQGTGAADDSGLPNDRFFAVRPEGSVSTLKIQRTERGDSAVYLCASSLRLAGVTDTQYFGPGTRLTVL.

The chain couples TRBV24-1 to TRBJ2-2, with 7 bases that match TRBD1. V lost 3 bases, J lost 1 base, and 4 bases stayed unmatched. CDR1 is KGHDR and CDR2 is SFDVKD in the germline V gene. This CDR3 is built from 16 residues. The CDR3 sequence is CATSDPDRVNTGELFF. The CDR3 DNA sequence: TGTGCCACCAGTGATCCTGACAGGGTGAACACCGGGGAGCTGTTTTTT.

The V and J genes are TRBV5-1 and TRBJ2-7, with a possible D match to TRBD2 (6 bases). CDR3 size: 14 residues. V was cut by 4 bases and J by 2 bases, with 13 bases left in between. Germline-derived CDR1 and CDR2 are SGHRS and YFSETQ. CDR3 protein: CASSPRDFPYEQYF. The CDR3 DNA sequence: TGCGCCAGCAGCCCCCGGGACTTCCCCTACGAGCAGTACTTC. The full variable domain, in which reference TRBV5-1 and TRBJ2-7 provide the parts outside the CDR3, is KAGVTQTPRYLIKTRGQQVTLSCSPISGHRSVSWYQQTPGQGLQFLFEYFSETQRNKGNFPGRFSGRQFSNSRSEMNVSTLELGDSALYLCASSPRDFPYEQYFGPGTRLTVT.

This clone appeared once. The chain carries TRBV27 and TRBJ1-5; 9 bases are shared with TRBD1. This CDR3 comprises 17 residues. V shed 6 bases and J 3 bases; nucleotides not matched to a gene: 12. Per germline, CDR1 MNHEY and CDR2 SMNVEV (reference sequence). In DNA form, the CDR3 reads TGTGCCAGCAGGTCGGGACAGGGAAATAGGTACAATCAGCCCCAGCATTTT. It yields the protein CASRSGQGNRYNQPQHF.

This chain links TRBV5-4 with TRBJ2-2; perhaps TRBD2 as D (6 bases). The V and J ends lost 7 bases and 5 bases respectively, with 21 bases between them. The CDR3 is 16 residues long. In germline, CDR1 is SGHNT, CDR2 YYREEE (reference sequence). The CDR3 loop is CASGTPSGVNTGELFF. CDR3 bases: TGTGCCAGCGGAACACCCTCGGGGGTGAATACCGGGGAGCTGTTTTTT.

This chain connects TRBV18 to TRBJ2-5; 13 nucleotides align to TRBD2. The CDR3 consists of 14 residues. Germline loops: CDR1 KGHSH, CDR2 LQKENI. Trimming took 3 bases from V and 6 from J; bases not matched to a gene: 1. CDR3 sequence reads: CASSPGLAGQTQYF. The CDR3 DNA reads as TGTGCCAGCTCACCGGGACTAGCGGGGCAGACCCAGTACTTC.

The chain recombines TRBV18 with TRBJ1-3; 8 bases agree with TRBD1. Germline values: CDR1 KGHSH, CDR2 LQKENI. Losses at the gene ends were 3 bases for V and 4 bases for J; bases not matched to a gene: 8. The CDR3 extends over 16 amino acids. The CDR3 here is CASSPLRGPFGNTIYF. CDR3 nucleotide sequence: TGTGCCAGCTCACCGCTCAGGGGGCCCTTCGGAAACACCATATATTTT. The entire variable domain, with the rest obtained from reference TRBV18 and TRBJ1-3, is as follows: NAGVMQNPRHLVRRRGQEARLRCSPMKGHSHVYWYRQLPEEGLKFMVYLQKENIIDESGMPKERFSAEFPKEGPSILRIQQVVRGDSAAYFCASSPLRGPFGNTIYFGEGSWLTVV.